These 8 T cell receptor beta chains originate from one sample sequenced in a study of human T cells and chemical hapten exposure. The time point here: patch test 3, about 24 weeks after DPC sensitization. Noted treatment: therapeutic diphenylcyclopropenone sensitization with weekly scalp DPC. TCRdb ran MiXCR on the RACE reads and lists one entry per CDR3 protein. The table has about 84,000 distinct CDR3 sequences, 11% seen once. Sequencing used whole blood, obtained in connection with sensitization to the hapten diphenylcyclopropenone (DPC). Every receptor here comes from a woman aged 50 to 60 with alopecia areata. Some clones in this sample may be carry-over from other donors' samples.

This chain links TRBV7-3 with TRBJ2-1; TRBD2 agrees at 11 bases. V lost 1 base, J lost 9 bases, and 14 bases stayed unmatched. CDR3 length: 18 amino acids. In germline, CDR1 is SGHTA, CDR2 FQGTGA. The CDR3 spells CASSLSGGLAAKSGEQFF. CDR3 bases: TGTGCCAGCAGCTTAAGTGGGGGACTAGCGGCTAAATCCGGTGAGCAGTTCTTC. Drawing the rest from reference TRBV7-3 and TRBJ2-1, the complete variable domain is GAGVSQTPSNKVTEKGKYVELRCDPISGHTALYWYRQSLGQGPEFLIYFQGTGAADDSGLPNDRFFAVRPEGSVSTLKIQRTERGDSAVYLCASSLSGGLAAKSGEQFFGPGTRLTVL.

This clonotype was counted a few times. The rearrangement uses TRBV12-3 or TRBV12-4 and TRBJ1-6, with a tentative D call TRBD1 (5 bases). The CDR3 spans 16 residues. V was clipped by 2 bases and J by 0 bases, with 8 bases between them. The CDR3 protein is CASSLWGSSYNSPLHF. CDR3 nucleotide sequence: TGTGCCAGCAGTTTATGGGGGAGCTCCTATAATTCACCCCTCCACTTT.

This clonotype was seen ten or more times. The J gene is TRBJ2-1, the V gene TRBV7-6; TRBD2 might be the D (7 bases). The CDR3 length is 16 residues. Per germline, CDR1 SGHVS and CDR2 FNYEAQ. The V and J ends lost 0 bases and 7 bases respectively, with 16 bases between them. CDR3 amino acids: CASSLASSGGGNEQFF. In DNA, the CDR3 is TGTGCCAGCAGCTTAGCTTCTAGCGGAGGGGGGAATGAGCAGTTCTTC.

The chain carries TRBV29-1 and TRBJ2-5; D not resolved. Germline loops: CDR1 SQVTM, CDR2 ANQGSEA. V was cut by 6 bases and J by 6 bases, with 14 bases left in between. This CDR3 is 12 amino acids long. CDR3 residues: CSVATEGKTQYF. The CDR3, as DNA: TGCAGCGTCGCCACTGAAGGGAAGACCCAGTACTTC. The variable domain in full, completed from reference TRBV29-1 and TRBJ2-5, reads SAVISQKPSRDICQRGTSLTIQCQVDSQVTMMFWYRQQPGQSLTLIATANQGSEATYESGFVIDKFPISRPNLTFSTLTVSNMSPEDSSIYLCSVATEGKTQYFGPGTRLLVL.

This rearrangement joins TRBV19 to TRBJ1-1; a weak D match, TRBD1 (5 bases). Per the germline V gene, CDR1 is LNHDA and CDR2 is SQIVND (reference sequence). Between the trimmed V and J ends, which lost 7 bases and 0 bases, there was a span of 18 bases. This CDR3 comprises 16 residues. CDR3 DNA: TGTGCCAGTACCCCGGGGGGGTCGAGGGTGAACACTGAAGCTTTCTTT. Protein sequence: CASTPGGSRVNTEAFF. Filled out from reference TRBV19 and TRBJ1-1, the complete variable domain reads DGGITQSPKYLFRKEGQNVTLSCEQNLNHDAMYWYRQDPGQGLRLIYYSQIVNDFQKGDIAEGYSVSREKKESFPLTVTSAQKNPTAFYLCASTPGGSRVNTEAFFGQGTRLTVV.

This clonotype was observed many times. This chain links TRBV27 with TRBJ2-4; tentatively, D is TRBD1 (6 bases). Germline CDR1 is MNHEY and CDR2 is SMNVEV (reference sequence). V was pared by 0 bases and J by 4 bases, with 7 bases between. The CDR3 length is 14 residues. The DNA of the CDR3 is TGTGCCAGCAGTTTATCGGGGACAAAAAACATTCAGTACTTC. This sequence encodes CASSLSGTKNIQYF.

This clonotype was counted only a few times. The chain has TRBV7-3 and TRBJ2-1, with 8 bases fitting TRBD2. Germline V lookup: CDR1 SGHTA, CDR2 FQGTGA. The CDR3 runs to 16 residues. V trimming: 1 base; J trimming: 4 bases; junction bases outside the gene matches: 6. The DNA of the CDR3 is TGTGCCAGCAGCTTAATGTTGACTAGCGCGTACAATGAGCAGTTCTTC. Amino acid sequence: CASSLMLTSAYNEQFF.

The chain links TRBV28 to TRBJ2-5, with D possibly TRBD1 on 6 matching bases. This CDR3 region has 13 residues. The V gene lost 3 bases and the J gene lost 4 bases, with 9 bases spanning the gap. Looked up from germline, CDR1 is MDHEN and CDR2 is SYDVKM. CDR3 bases: TGTGCCAGCAGTTTGGGACATGTAGAGACCCAGTACTTC. Its translation is CASSLGHVETQYF.